This T cell receptor beta chain was recorded in a study of blood T cell repertoires in COVID-19. Produced via immunoSEQ multiplex PCR; TCRdb's table is partial and in-frame only. The sample shows around 180,000 clones, around 83% of them seen only once. The CDR3 loop spans 15 amino acids. Germline values: CDR1 LGHDT, CDR2 YNNKEL (reference sequence). Unmatched junction bases numbered 6, after V lost 4 bases and J lost 4 bases. The source is a human donor in a cohort sampled during active COVID-19. The chain combines TRBV3-1 (or the pseudogene TRBV3-2) with TRBJ2-7, with TRBD2 matching over 11 bases. Sequenced material: peripheral blood. The CDR3 coding sequence is TGTGCCAGCAGCCTAACTAGCGGGAGTCTATACGAGCAGTACTTC. Translation gives CASSLTSGSLYEQYF.